This T cell receptor (beta chain) appears in the sequencing data of a study of T cell repertoires in cytomegalovirus infection. Background on the study: Public TCR beta signatures provided an indication of both CMV infection and a matching HLA type. Study-wide points: Dominant in the ex vivo response were TCR beta clonotypes restricted by HLA-C and specific for CMV.

On this clonotype itself: Its matching antigen is unknown.

The CDR3 sequence is 15 residues long. V shed 6 bases, J shed 6 bases, and the junction held 9 bases outside the gene matches. Germline V gives CDR1 SEHNR, CDR2 FQNEAQ (reference sequence). TCRdb processed the reads anew with MiXCR; each CDR3 protein has one entry. The repertoire holds about 450,000 distinct CDR3 sequences, with roughly 30% as singletons. This chain connects TRBV7-9 to TRBJ2-7; 12 bases match TRBD1. The sample consisted of PBMCs. This receptor was identified in a human donor in good health (CMV status not recorded). Some clones in this sample may be carry-over from other donors' samples. The CDR3 loop reads CASRNGTGGASEQYF. In DNA, the CDR3 is TGTGCCAGCAGGAACGGGACAGGGGGCGCGTCCGAGCAGTACTTC.